This is a list of T cell receptor beta chains from one sample in a study of T cells after yellow fever vaccination. TCRdb re-called the 5' RACE reads with MiXCR, one entry per CDR3 protein. This sample has under 95,000 distinct CDR3 sequences, with 7.3% found just once. The source material was CD8+ T cells sorted from PBMCs, sampled 10 days after the first yellow fever vaccination. The receptors originated from a man between 18 and 29 years old who received the YFV17D yellow fever vaccine. Both conserved end residues are trimmed from each CDR3. Fields, in order: J gene, V gene, CDR3 protein.

J gene: TRBJ2-1; V gene: TRBV20-1; CDR3 protein: SAGFNEQF
J gene: TRBJ2-2; V gene: TRBV11-1; CDR3 protein: ASSSRQGASVGELF
J gene: TRBJ1-3; V gene: TRBV3-1; CDR3 protein: ASSQEGRGAENTIY
J gene: TRBJ2-7; V gene: TRBV11-2; CDR3 protein: ASSLDTGGPAYEQY
J gene: TRBJ2-6; V gene: TRBV28; CDR3 protein: ATSGGPSGANVLT
J gene: TRBJ2-1; V gene: TRBV4-3; CDR3 protein: ASSQEAGDYEQF
J gene: TRBJ2-3; V gene: TRBV20-1; CDR3 protein: SASRVGTGKPDTQY
J gene: TRBJ1-2; V gene: TRBV15; CDR3 protein: ATSRGGQVSNYGYT
J gene: TRBJ2-4; V gene: TRBV7-9; CDR3 protein: ASSPSLAGAAKNIQY
J gene: TRBJ1-2; V gene: TRBV4-1; CDR3 protein: ASSQGGREIYGYT
J gene: TRBJ2-7; V gene: TRBV7-9; CDR3 protein: ASSSGQSYEQY
J gene: TRBJ2-1; V gene: TRBV28; CDR3 protein: ASSPGQGVTYNEQF
J gene: TRBJ2-1; V gene: TRBV6-1; CDR3 protein: ASSEEGGGYNEQF
J gene: TRBJ2-1; V gene: TRBV4-3; CDR3 protein: ASSPETGGLRNEQF
J gene: TRBJ2-1; V gene: TRBV4-1; CDR3 protein: ASSRGGDHEQF
J gene: TRBJ2-1; V gene: TRBV12-3/TRBV12-4; CDR3 protein: ASSSQAGGPIYEQF
J gene: TRBJ2-1; V gene: TRBV7-3; CDR3 protein: ASSLSPGPNEQF
J gene: TRBJ2-1; V gene: TRBV10-3; CDR3 protein: AILEGTSNEQF
J gene: TRBJ1-4; V gene: TRBV6-1; CDR3 protein: ASSTGTKGKLF
J gene: TRBJ2-2; V gene: TRBV15; CDR3 protein: ATRTKGTPAGELF
J gene: TRBJ2-5; V gene: TRBV14; CDR3 protein: ASSPGLAGSIRETQY
J gene: TRBJ2-2; V gene: TRBV9; CDR3 protein: ASSAWDRPTGELF
J gene: TRBJ2-3; V gene: TRBV23-1; CDR3 protein: ASSQFPDTSTDTQY
J gene: TRBJ2-2; V gene: TRBV3-1; CDR3 protein: ASSQGTDVTGELF
J gene: TRBJ2-6; V gene: TRBV10-3; CDR3 protein: AIRPTESSGANVLT
J gene: TRBJ2-1; V gene: TRBV20-1; CDR3 protein: SARGRLASSYNEQF
J gene: TRBJ2-5; V gene: TRBV12-3/TRBV12-4; CDR3 protein: ASSALGVPKETQY
J gene: TRBJ1-1; V gene: TRBV12-3/TRBV12-4; CDR3 protein: ASKPPGTASFEGEAF
J gene: TRBJ1-1; V gene: TRBV7-6; CDR3 protein: ASRQGDWTEAF
J gene: TRBJ1-6; V gene: TRBV4-1; CDR3 protein: ASSTYMDSYNSPLH
J gene: TRBJ1-2; V gene: TRBV5-5; CDR3 protein: ASSLISLDGYT
J gene: TRBJ1-2; V gene: TRBV20-1; CDR3 protein: SARDHGTGVYGYT
J gene: TRBJ2-7; V gene: TRBV12-5; CDR3 protein: ASGLQSSYEQY
J gene: TRBJ2-1; V gene: TRBV29-1; CDR3 protein: SVEPGQGARNEQF
J gene: TRBJ1-1; V gene: TRBV12-3/TRBV12-4; CDR3 protein: ASSAPRTGDTEAF
J gene: TRBJ2-7; V gene: TRBV7-2; CDR3 protein: ASSGPQAPY
J gene: TRBJ2-1; V gene: TRBV7-9; CDR3 protein: ASNIVHYNEQF
J gene: TRBJ1-1; V gene: TRBV4-1; CDR3 protein: ASSQVGGAEAF
J gene: TRBJ2-3; V gene: TRBV3-1; CDR3 protein: ASSQDGGTDTQY
J gene: TRBJ1-2; V gene: TRBV12-3/TRBV12-4; CDR3 protein: ASSFFRPEEGYT
J gene: TRBJ1-5; V gene: TRBV6-8; CDR3 protein: ASTPGGSNQPQH
J gene: TRBJ2-7; V gene: TRBV5-4; CDR3 protein: ASSLSGPLDEQY
J gene: TRBJ2-1; V gene: TRBV29-1; CDR3 protein: SGNGGTSSYNEQF
J gene: TRBJ1-5; V gene: TRBV28; CDR3 protein: ASSLCVRDRGWGWFDQPQH
J gene: TRBJ2-7; V gene: TRBV6-5; CDR3 protein: ASSFGTGAYEQY
J gene: TRBJ2-5; V gene: TRBV5-6; CDR3 protein: ASSLGLWRGETQY
J gene: TRBJ1-2; V gene: TRBV4-1; CDR3 protein: ASSQVPGQGLGYGYT
J gene: TRBJ1-1; V gene: TRBV7-7; CDR3 protein: ASSLKGLNTEAF
J gene: TRBJ2-1; V gene: TRBV29-1; CDR3 protein: SVGFMGNEQF
J gene: TRBJ2-1; V gene: TRBV15; CDR3 protein: ATRSLRQGVTYNEQF
J gene: TRBJ2-2; V gene: TRBV3-1; CDR3 protein: ASSQNNRGQRGELF
J gene: TRBJ1-1; V gene: TRBV5-6; CDR3 protein: ASSLFGGIETNTEAF
J gene: TRBJ2-1; V gene: TRBV28; CDR3 protein: ASRGLLGGFYNEQF
J gene: TRBJ2-1; V gene: TRBV24-1; CDR3 protein: ATSAENNEQF